This TCR beta chain was identified during a study of beta chain features in type 1 diabetes. About the study: The study examined around 100 million sorted cells across all samples. Study findings and constraints: Individuals with type 1 diabetes displayed fewer insertions and more deletions at VDJ junctions.

Via the markers CD45RO/CCR7/CD25/CD127/CD95/CD27, stem cell-like memory, regulatory, central memory and naive CD4+ cells were sorted. This clone occurred a few times. Its specificity is not known. The germline V gene encodes CDR1 SGHRS and CDR2 YFSETQ. V was shortened by 4 bases and J by 5 bases, with 12 bases between the two germline ends. The CDR3 runs 13 residues. Every isolated RNA sample was fully reverse transcribed, so sequencing captured expressed TCRB transcripts. TCRdb's table, derived via immunoSEQ multiplex PCR, lists solely in-frame clones and lacks some. The sample has more than 150,000 clones, around 13% seen once.

The specimen was central memory CD4+ T cells from blood. The chain carries TRBV5-1 and TRBJ1-2; tentative D call: TRBD1 (6 bases). The clonotype was recovered from a woman between 18 and 30 years old in good health. The CDR3 DNA is TGCGCCAGCAGCGCGGACAGCATATATGGCTACACCTTC. Its protein product is CASSADSIYGYTF.